The T cell receptor beta chain under discussion was sequenced for a study of early T cells in non-severe SARS-CoV-2 infection. Study results and limitations: Matches to VDJdb favored anti-spike CD8 responses and missed private and CD4 specificities.

As part of library construction, unique molecular identifiers were attached to individual cDNA molecules. MiXCR, applied by TCRdb to the 5' RACE reads, yields one record per CDR3 protein. The sample consists of around 78,000 distinct CDR3 sequences, 10% of them appearing once. This clonotype showed up just a few times. Its antigen is undetermined. V lost 0 bases, J lost 0 bases, and 5 bases stayed unmatched. Germline V lookup: CDR1 MNHNS, CDR2 SASEGT. The CDR3 extends over 19 amino acids. Sequenced material: whole blood, taken at baseline. This TCR derives from an adult who was a healthcare worker with PCR-confirmed SARS-CoV-2 infection or an uninfected control (not recorded which). The chain combines TRBV6-1 with TRBJ2-6; the match to TRBD1 covers 10 bases. Written as DNA, the CDR3 is TGTGCCAGCAGTGAAGCAGGGGGACAGGGGCTCTCTGGGGCCAACGTCCTGACTTTC. The encoded protein is CASSEAGGQGLSGANVLTF.